The 30 T cell receptor beta chains listed next were all sequenced from one sample in a study of CD8+ T cells in alopecia areata. cDNA reverse transcribed from extracted RNA served as the sequencing template. Using immunoSEQ multiplex PCR, the repertoire was profiled, and TCRdb retains in-frame clones only, with some absent. The table has about 130,000 clones, approximately 49% seen once. Sequenced here: CD8+ T cells sorted from blood, sampled at week 0. These receptor sequences come from a human donor with alopecia areata.

The chain carries TRBV11-2 and TRBJ1-2; 10 nucleotides align to TRBD1. The germline V gene has CDR1 SGHAT and CDR2 FQNNGV. The CDR3 length is 18 residues. V shed 5 bases and J 3 bases; nucleotides not matched to a gene: 15. CDR3 sequence (DNA): TGTGCCAGCAGCCCAGGCCGAGGGACAGGGGTTGACGACTATGGCTACACCTTC. The encoded protein is CASSPGRGTGVDDYGYTF.

This clone turned up a few times. V usage is TRBV11-2 and J usage is TRBJ2-7; maybe TRBD2 (5 bases). The CDR3 runs to 17 residues. Germline V gives CDR1 SGHAT, CDR2 FQNNGV. Trimming took off 0 bases at V and 3 bases at J, with 18 bases between the two ends. This chain's CDR3 is CASSLDRRGRLNYEQYF. CDR3 coding DNA: TGTGCCAGCAGCTTAGATCGGCGAGGGCGACTAAACTACGAGCAGTACTTC.

This chain connects TRBV7-9 to TRBJ2-1; possibly TRBD2 for D (7 bases). The CDR3 is 15 amino acids. V was shortened by 4 bases and J by 9 bases, with 19 bases between the two germline ends. Per germline, CDR1 SEHNR and CDR2 FQNEAQ (reference sequence). The CDR3 reads CASSSGGRGLGEQFF. In DNA form, the CDR3 reads TGTGCCAGCAGCTCCGGGGGGCGAGGACTGGGTGAGCAGTTCTTC. Together with reference TRBV7-9 and TRBJ2-1, the CDR3 gives the full variable domain: DTGVSQNPRHKITKRGQNVTFRCDPISEHNRLYWYRQTLGQGPEFLTYFQNEAQLEKSRLLSDRFSAERPKGSFSTLEIQRTEQGDSAMYLCASSSGGRGLGEQFFGPGTRLTVL.

At least ten counts were recorded for this clone. The rearrangement uses TRBV6-4 and TRBJ2-3, with D possibly called TRBD1 or TRBD2 (5 bases each). Germline CDR1 reads MRHNA; CDR2 reads SNTAGT. V gave up 2 bases and J gave up 2 bases, with 8 bases separating them. The CDR3 has 14 amino acids. CDR3 in amino acids: CASSDEGTTDTQYF. The CDR3 nucleotides read TGTGCCAGCAGTGACGAGGGGACCACAGATACGCAGTATTTT.

CDR3 loop: CASSLARLAVEQFF. In DNA, the CDR3 is TGTGCCAGCAGCTTAGCGCGGCTAGCGGTAGAGCAGTTCTTC. The rearrangement joins TRBV7-2 to TRBJ2-1; 7 bases line up with TRBD2. CDR3 length: 14 amino acids. J was trimmed by 10 bases and V by 0 bases; bases with no gene match: 6. In germline, CDR1 is SGHTA, CDR2 FQGNSA.

This chain links TRBV7-9 with TRBJ2-7; D is tentatively TRBD1 or TRBD2 (5 bases each). The V end was cut by 3 bases, the J end by 3 bases, with 12 bases between. The CDR3 is 14 residues long. The germline V gene has CDR1 SEHNR and CDR2 FQNEAQ (reference sequence). The CDR3 loop reads CASSFRDGIYEQYF. DNA of the CDR3: TGTGCCAGCAGCTTCCGGGACGGTATCTACGAGCAGTACTTC.

J is TRBJ2-3 and V is TRBV7-9; D is ambiguous. Germline CDR1 SEHNR, CDR2 FQNEAQ (reference sequence). Trimming pared 10 bases from V and 10 bases from J, leaving 12 bases between. The CDR3 consists of 10 residues. DNA of the CDR3: TGTGCCACGCAACGGGCTGCGCAGTATTTT. It yields the protein CATQRAAQYF.

This rearrangement joins TRBV30 to TRBJ2-2; 7 nucleotides line up with TRBD1. The germline V gene has CDR1 GTSNPN and CDR2 SVGIG (reference sequence). Losses at the gene ends were 5 bases for V and 4 bases for J; bases not matched to a gene: 7. This CDR3 comprises 14 residues. The CDR3 DNA is TGTGCCTGGGTGGGGACAGTTAGCACCGGGGAGCTGTTTTTT. Its protein product is CAWVGTVSTGELFF.

This clone was detected once. The chain has TRBV7-3 and TRBJ2-3; 8 bases are a match to TRBD1. V shed 1 base, J shed 2 bases, and the junction held 8 bases outside the gene matches. The germline V gene has CDR1 SGHTA and CDR2 FQGTGA. The CDR3 consists of 17 residues. The CDR3 here is CASSLMAGGEVTDTQYF. CDR3 sequence (DNA): TGTGCCAGCAGCTTAATGGCAGGGGGCGAGGTCACAGATACGCAGTATTTT.

The rearrangement uses TRBV27 and TRBJ2-5, with a tentative D call TRBD1 (5 bases). Germline lookup yields CDR1 MNHEY and CDR2 SMNVEV (reference sequence). The ends were cut back, 3 bases at V and 5 bases at J, with 13 bases in the middle. The CDR3 is 14 residues long. The CDR3 nucleotides read TGTGCCAGCAGTTTGACAGCCACCCAGGAGACCCAGTACTTC. Translated, it gives CASSLTATQETQYF.

The gene calls are TRBV5-4 and TRBJ1-4; TRBD1 aligns across 9 bases. The CDR3 spans 16 residues. The germline V gene has CDR1 SGHNT and CDR2 YYREEE (reference sequence). V lost 5 bases and J lost 8; bases outside the gene matches: 13. For the CDR3, the DNA is TGTGCCAGCAGTAAGACAGGGGGAAGACGTAACGAAAAACTGTTTTTT. Residues: CASSKTGGRRNEKLFF.

The J gene is TRBJ2-3, the V gene TRBV30; TRBD1 aligns across 9 bases. From germline, CDR1 is GTSNPN and CDR2 SVGIG (reference sequence). Losses at the gene ends were 0 bases for V and 3 bases for J; bases not matched to a gene: 7. The CDR3 is 16 amino acids. The CDR3 sequence is CAWSVLTGGLTDTQYF. The CDR3 region has the DNA TGTGCCTGGAGTGTTCTGACAGGGGGATTAACAGATACGCAGTATTTT.

This clone was seen a few times. The chain couples TRBV19 to TRBJ2-1; TRBD2 matches at 8 bases. The trim removed 3 bases at V and 6 bases at J, leaving 10 bases unmatched. There are 16 residues in the CDR3. CDR1 and CDR2 from the germline V gene are LNHDA and SQIVND (reference sequence). CDR3 DNA: TGTGCCAGTAGTATCCCGGGACTAGTTAACGCCAATGAGCAGTTCTTC. Its translation is CASSIPGLVNANEQFF.

The chain couples TRBV4-1 to TRBJ1-2; D unclear. V lost 4 bases to trimming and J lost 10 bases, with 19 bases between them. The germline V gene has CDR1 MGHRA and CDR2 YSYEKL. There are 14 residues in the CDR3. CDR3 residues: CASSLQYGNTDYTF. CDR3 sequence (DNA): TGCGCCAGCAGCCTGCAATACGGGAACACGGACTACACCTTC.

V gene TRBV6-5 combines with J gene TRBJ1-5; D unclear. Germline CDR1 is MNHEY and CDR2 is SVGAGI. The CDR3 totals 13 residues. With 5 bases removed from V and 0 bases from J, the gap between germline ends came to 5 bases. CDR3 sequence: CASSLNSNQPQHF. As DNA, the CDR3 is TGTGCCAGCAGTCTCAATAGCAATCAGCCCCAGCATTTT.

This clone was recorded a few times. V gene TRBV29-1 combines with J gene TRBJ2-1; tentative D call: TRBD2 (6 bases). The V gene lost 3 bases and the J gene lost 5 bases, with 11 bases spanning the gap. The CDR3 is made up of 13 amino acids. Germline V lookup: CDR1 SQVTM, CDR2 ANQGSEA. CDR3 in DNA: TGCAGCGTTGAGGACGGGGGTAACAATGAGCAGTTCTTC. Translating gives CSVEDGGNNEQFF.

The chain has TRBV5-4 and TRBJ2-2; unclear D gene. The length of the CDR3 is 15 residues. V was trimmed by 0 bases and J by 2 bases, leaving 8 bases between them. Looked up from germline, CDR1 is SGHNT and CDR2 is YYREEE (reference sequence). In nucleotides, the CDR3 is TGTGCCAGCAGCTTGGATGGTAGAAACACCGGGGAGCTGTTTTTT. This sequence encodes CASSLDGRNTGELFF.

This clone was seen just once. The chain joins TRBV29-1 to TRBJ2-7; the D is unclear. Per germline, CDR1 SQVTM and CDR2 ANQGSEA. The CDR3 runs 11 residues. V lost 4 bases and J lost 4, with 8 bases in between. In nucleotides, the CDR3 is TGCAGCGTTGCTCAGCAATACGAGCAGTACTTC. Translation: CSVAQQYEQYF.

This clone was counted a few times. The J gene is TRBJ1-2, the V gene TRBV4-3; D unclear. Germline V gene data show CDR1 as LGHNA and CDR2 as YSLEER. The CDR3 sequence is 14 residues long. Between the trimmed V and J ends, which lost 2 bases and 6 bases, there was a span of 13 bases. The DNA of the CDR3 is TGCGCCAGCAGCCAATTGGAGGGAGAGGATGGCTACACCTTC. It translates to CASSQLEGEDGYTF.

This clone was picked up a small number of times. This rearrangement joins TRBV29-1 to TRBJ2-7; a possible D gene is TRBD1 (6 bases). The ends were cut back, 7 bases at V and 0 bases at J, with 16 bases in the middle. This CDR3 spans 14 amino acids. Germline assignment: CDR1 SQVTM and CDR2 ANQGSEA. The CDR3 bases are TGCAGCGCCAGACAGGCGGTTAGCTCCTACGAGCAGTACTTC. This codes for CSARQAVSSYEQYF.

V and J are TRBV27 and TRBJ1-2, with D hard to call. V lost 0 bases and J lost 0, with 8 bases in between. The CDR3 has 15 residues. The germline V gene has CDR1 MNHEY and CDR2 SMNVEV (reference sequence). In nucleotides, the CDR3 is TGTGCCAGCAGTTTATCGCTCAGCTCTAACTATGGCTACACCTTC. It translates to CASSLSLSSNYGYTF.

This rearrangement joins TRBV9 to TRBJ1-2, with D perhaps TRBD1 (5 bases). CDR1 is SGDLS and CDR2 is YYNGEE in the germline V gene. The CDR3 has 13 residues. V dropped 4 bases and J dropped 5 bases, with 12 bases sitting between them. Here the CDR3 reads CASSPGRVYGYTF. The DNA of the CDR3 is TGTGCCAGCAGCCCAGGCAGGGTTTATGGCTACACCTTC.

The chain couples TRBV15 to TRBJ2-7, with 8 bases fitting TRBD2. V was pared by 5 bases and J by 3 bases, with 15 bases of the junction left unmatched. Germline V lookup: CDR1 LNHNV, CDR2 YYDKDF (reference sequence). The CDR3 consists of 17 residues. CDR3 in amino acids: CATSPLWGEAGDYEQYF. In DNA form, the CDR3 reads TGTGCCACCAGCCCGCTTTGGGGAGAAGCGGGGGACTACGAGCAGTACTTC.

The chain couples TRBV5-1 to TRBJ2-2, with no clear D. V dropped 1 base and J dropped 2 bases, with 9 bases sitting between them. The CDR3 runs to 15 residues. Germline V gene data show CDR1 as SGHRS and CDR2 as YFSETQ. The CDR3 DNA reads as TGCGCCAGCAGCTTGAGAACGGATAACACCGGGGAGCTGTTTTTT. Its translation: CASSLRTDNTGELFF.

The chain combines TRBV5-1 with TRBJ2-3; D uncertain. V shed 2 bases and J shed 1 base, with 11 bases lying between them. In germline, CDR1 is SGHRS, CDR2 YFSETQ. The CDR3 is made up of 15 amino acids. CDR3 in DNA: TGCGCCAGCAGCTTCCCGACCAAGGGCACAGATACGCAGTATTTT. Translated: CASSFPTKGTDTQYF.

This clone was seen more than once but under ten times. The chain has TRBV4-1 and TRBJ2-2; 7 bases agree with TRBD1. Trimming at V came to 1 base and at J to 4 bases, leaving 6 bases not matched to a gene. The length of the CDR3 is 16 residues. CDR1 is MGHRA and CDR2 is YSYEKL in the germline V gene. CDR3 residues: CASSQGQGESTGELFF. The CDR3 nucleotides read TGCGCCAGCAGCCAAGGACAGGGAGAATCCACCGGGGAGCTGTTTTTT.

This clone showed up just a few times. The rearrangement uses TRBV9 and TRBJ2-7; weak D call: TRBD2 (5 bases). Germline loops: CDR1 SGDLS, CDR2 YYNGEE. The V and J ends lost 3 bases and 2 bases respectively, with 18 bases between them. The CDR3 sequence is 16 residues long. As DNA, the CDR3 is TGTGCCAGCAGCGAAGGTGGGAGAACAGATCCCTACGAGCAGTACTTC. Amino acid sequence: CASSEGGRTDPYEQYF.

J is TRBJ1-1 and V is TRBV30; D ambiguous. The CDR3 sequence is 13 residues long. V was trimmed by 0 bases and J by 4 bases, leaving 9 bases between them. Per germline, CDR1 GTSNPN and CDR2 SVGIG (reference sequence). CDR3 DNA: TGTGCCTGGAGTGTGGGGAGCGGCACTGAAGCTTTCTTT. The encoded protein is CAWSVGSGTEAFF.

The V call is TRBV20-1, the J call TRBJ2-5; D gene ambiguous. There are 11 residues in the CDR3. V gave up 6 bases and J gave up 5 bases, with 10 bases separating them. Germline CDR1 DFQATT, CDR2 SNEGSKA (reference sequence). The CDR3: CSAQDGETQYF. For the CDR3, the DNA is TGCAGTGCCCAGGATGGGGAGACCCAGTACTTC.

This clone came up a few times. V is TRBV6-6 and J is TRBJ2-3, with 10 bases identical to TRBD2. V gave up 6 bases and J gave up 6 bases; unmatched junction bases: 6. The length of the CDR3 is 14 residues. Germline assignment: CDR1 MNHNY and CDR2 SVGAGI (reference sequence). The CDR3, as DNA: TGTGCCAGCAGCAAAGCGGGGGGGCCCGATACGCAGTATTTT. It yields the protein CASSKAGGPDTQYF.